These T cell receptor beta chains were read from a single sample in a study of blood T cells in healthy people across ages. TCRdb called the 5' RACE reads again in MiXCR, with one record for every CDR3 protein. The table records 600,000 or so distinct CDR3 sequences, roughly 48% of them present only once. Material: blood. The receptors originated from a man older than 75 in good health. Each CDR3 is given with its conserved first and last residue. A D gene is named only where the DNA matches it firmly. Size tells how often a clone was seen (once, few, many) or the class of an expanded clone, and some rows leave it out.

cdr3_aa	cdr3_nt	v_call	j_call	d_call	clone_size	cdr3_length
CATAQGLRTEAFF	TGTGCCACCGCCCAGGGATTACGCACTGAAGCTTTCTTT	TRBV15	TRBJ1-1	NA	NA	13
CASSRENYGYTF	TGCGCCAGCAGCAGGGAGAACTATGGCTACACCTTC	TRBV5-1	TRBJ1-2	NA	few	12
CATSAPRFWDRGLEGNQPQHF	TGTGCCACCAGTGCCCCTCGCTTTTGGGACAGGGGTCTGGAGGGCAATCAGCCCCAGCATTTT	TRBV24-1	TRBJ1-5	TRBD1	NA	21
CATSAPLDEQYF	TGTGCCACCAGCGCGCCGTTGGATGAGCAGTACTTC	TRBV15	TRBJ2-5	NA	NA	12
CSASLTGLSEQFF	TGCAGTGCTAGCCTTACGGGTCTTAGTGAGCAGTTCTTC	TRBV20-1	TRBJ2-1	NA	NA	13
CASSLLIAGVQETQYF	TGCGCCAGCAGCTTGCTGATAGCGGGGGTACAAGAGACCCAGTACTTC	TRBV5-1	TRBJ2-5	TRBD2	NA	16
CASSWTGSPNEKLFF	TGTGCCAGCAGCTGGACAGGGTCCCCGAATGAAAAACTGTTTTTT	TRBV7-9	TRBJ1-4	TRBD1	many	15
CASRTSGGMTDTQYF	TGTGCCAGCAGAACTAGCGGGGGGATGACAGATACGCAGTATTTT	TRBV27	TRBJ2-3	TRBD2	NA	15
CASRLLSSYEQYF	TGTGCCAGCAGACTCTTAAGCTCCTACGAGCAGTACTTC	TRBV27	TRBJ2-7	NA	NA	13
CATSTGLAGAAETQYF	TGTGCCACCAGCACCGGACTAGCGGGAGCGGCGGAGACCCAGTACTTC	TRBV15	TRBJ2-5	TRBD2	NA	16
CASSQKWGGGLYQETQYF	TGTGCCAGCAGCCAAAAGTGGGGGGGCGGATTGTACCAAGAGACCCAGTACTTC	TRBV3-1	TRBJ2-5	NA	NA	18
CASSLGGFGRAALGPYNEQFF	TGTGCCAGCAGCTTAGGTGGTTTTGGCAGGGCAGCACTTGGACCCTACAATGAGCAGTTCTTC	TRBV11-2	TRBJ2-1	NA	few	21
CASSHRLAGGPDTQYF	TGTGCCAGCAGCCATCGACTAGCGGGGGGTCCAGATACGCAGTATTTT	TRBV7-2	TRBJ2-3	TRBD2	NA	16
CATSDFNEQFF	TGTGCCACCAGTGATTTCAATGAGCAGTTCTTC	TRBV24-1	TRBJ2-1	NA	many	11
CASSYSPGGRQNEQFF	TGTGCCAGCAGTTACTCCCCGGGAGGGCGTCAGAATGAGCAGTTCTTC	TRBV6-6	TRBJ2-1	TRBD2	many	16
CASSYERGRYEQYF	TGTGCCAGCAGTTACGAGCGGGGGCGCTACGAGCAGTACTTC	TRBV6-2/TRBV6-3	TRBJ2-7	TRBD2	few	14
CACSLPAASTDTQYF	TGCGCCTGCAGCTTGCCGGCAGCTAGCACAGATACGCAGTATTTT	TRBV5-1	TRBJ2-3	NA	NA	15
CASSYSISVVSNQPQHF	TGTGCCAGCAGTTACTCGATTTCCGTCGTCAGCAATCAGCCCCAGCATTTT	TRBV6-6	TRBJ1-5	NA	many	17
CASKGGYGANVLTF	TGTGCCAGCAAAGGGGGCTATGGGGCCAACGTCCTGACTTTC	TRBV7-2	TRBJ2-6	TRBD1	NA	14
CASSPRRGREYEQYF	TGTGCCAGCAGTCCCCGGAGGGGGCGGGAATACGAGCAGTACTTC	TRBV28	TRBJ2-7	NA	NA	15
CASKEEGRGDQETQYF	TGCGCCAGCAAGGAGGAAGGCAGGGGGGATCAAGAGACCCAGTACTTC	TRBV5-1	TRBJ2-5	NA	NA	16
CSVETVGTDTQYF	TGCAGCGTTGAGACAGTCGGCACAGATACGCAGTATTTT	TRBV29-1	TRBJ2-3	NA	NA	13
CASRQTANYEQYF	TGTGCCAGCAGGCAGACAGCCAACTACGAGCAGTACTTC	TRBV6-2/TRBV6-3	TRBJ2-7	NA	NA	13
CASSTGSGYYGYTF	TGTGCCAGCAGTACGGGATCTGGGTACTATGGCTACACCTTC	TRBV6-5	TRBJ1-2	NA	many	14
CATSDGEKLFF	TGTGCCACCAGTGATGGGGAAAAACTGTTTTTT	TRBV24-1	TRBJ1-4	NA	NA	11
CASSSSISTDTQYF	TGTGCCAGCAGTTCCAGTATTAGCACAGATACGCAGTATTTT	TRBV28	TRBJ2-3	NA	few	14
CASSSTPRNEQFF	TGTGCCAGCAGCTCCACGCCGAGAAATGAGCAGTTCTTC	TRBV11-2	TRBJ2-1	NA	NA	13
CASRSTGVGEQYF	TGTGCCAGCAGGTCGACAGGGGTTGGCGAGCAGTACTTC	TRBV12-3/TRBV12-4	TRBJ2-7	TRBD1	many	13
CSARVKGRWVTQYF	TGCAGTGCTAGAGTTAAGGGGCGTTGGGTTACGCAGTATTTT	TRBV20-1	TRBJ2-3	NA	NA	14
CASSQHRDSSSYEQYF	TGCGCCAGCAGCCAGCACCGGGACTCTTCTTCCTACGAGCAGTACTTC	TRBV4-3	TRBJ2-7	NA	NA	16
CASSPGRGGRTYEQYF	TGTGCCAGCAGCCCTGGACGCGGCGGGAGGACCTACGAGCAGTACTTC	TRBV3-1	TRBJ2-7	TRBD2	NA	16
CASSRGQELGSYEQYF	TGTGCCAGCAGCCGCGGACAGGAGCTGGGATCCTACGAGCAGTACTTC	TRBV7-9	TRBJ2-7	TRBD1	NA	16
CSARDPGQGLSPLHF	TGCAGTGCTAGAGACCCGGGACAGGGTCTATCACCCCTCCACTTT	TRBV20-1	TRBJ1-6	TRBD1	NA	15
CASSLVGVSNQPQHF	TGTGCCAGCAGCTTGGTCGGGGTATCAAATCAGCCCCAGCATTTT	TRBV5-8	TRBJ1-5	NA	once	15
CSARVRVDSGNTEAFF	TGCAGTGCTAGAGTGAGGGTAGACAGTGGGAACACTGAAGCTTTCTTT	TRBV20-1	TRBJ1-1	NA	NA	16
CASRLLVGEKLFF	TGTGCCAGCAGGCTGCTGGTGGGTGAAAAACTGTTTTTT	TRBV7-9	TRBJ1-4	NA	NA	13
CASSQDSKRPSTDTQYF	TGCGCCAGCAGCCAAGATTCTAAGCGCCCTAGCACAGATACGCAGTATTTT	TRBV4-3	TRBJ2-3	NA	NA	17